Presented here are 12 T cell receptor beta chains from one specimen sequenced in a study of blood T cell repertoires in COVID-19. TCRdb keeps only in-frame clones here, not all; method: immunoSEQ multiplex PCR. The table includes 150,000 to 200,000 clones, roughly 80% detected once. The source material was peripheral blood. The receptors originated from a woman over 75 with acute or convalescent COVID-19.

This rearrangement joins TRBV29-1 to TRBJ1-1; 7 bases match TRBD1. V was pared by 4 bases and J by 4 bases, with 15 bases of the junction left unmatched. Germline CDR1 reads SQVTM; CDR2 reads ANQGSEA. The CDR3 sequence is 16 residues long. CDR3 in amino acids: CSVAGRKGAGGTEAFF. In DNA, the CDR3 is TGCAGCGTTGCAGGAAGAAAGGGGGCAGGGGGCACTGAAGCTTTCTTT.

V is TRBV2 and J is TRBJ1-2; weak D call: TRBD1 (5 bases). The CDR3 runs 12 residues. The V and J ends lost 8 bases and 0 bases respectively, with 7 bases between them. The germline V gene encodes CDR1 SNHLY and CDR2 FYNNEI. The CDR3 coding sequence is TGTGCCAGCTCGACAGCTAACTATGGCTACACCTTC. This encodes CASSTANYGYTF.

The chain links TRBV24-1 to TRBJ2-1, with 9 positions matching TRBD1. There are 16 residues in the CDR3. Trimming took 3 bases from V and 0 from J; bases not matched to a gene: 2. Germline V gene data show CDR1 as KGHDR and CDR2 as SFDVKD. CDR3 DNA sequence: TGTGCCACCAGTGATGCGGACAGGGGCTCCTACAATGAGCAGTTCTTC. Encoded protein: CATSDADRGSYNEQFF.

V is TRBV6-4 and J is TRBJ1-1; no clear D. Per germline, CDR1 MRHNA and CDR2 SNTAGT. V lost 4 bases and J lost 1, with 7 bases in between. There are 13 residues in the CDR3. CDR3 bases: TGTGCCAGCAGTGCACAGACGAACACTGAAGCTTTCTTT. Encoded protein: CASSAQTNTEAFF.

The chain uses TRBV11-2 and TRBJ2-3, with D unresolved. This CDR3 is 14 amino acids long. Germline CDR1 reads SGHAT; CDR2 reads FQNNGV. V was cut by 2 bases and J by 6 bases, with 12 bases left in between. Here the CDR3 reads CASSLLEGLDTQYF. The CDR3 coding sequence is TGTGCCAGCAGCTTACTAGAAGGTTTGGATACGCAGTATTTT. The whole variable domain, filled in from reference TRBV11-2 and TRBJ2-3, reads EAGVAQSPRYKIIEKRQSVAFWCNPISGHATLYWYQQILGQGPKLLIQFQNNGVVDDSQLPKDRFSAERLKGVDSTLKIQPAKLEDSAVYLCASSLLEGLDTQYFGPGTRLTVL.

The J gene is TRBJ2-2, the V gene TRBV24-1; D gene unclear. The germline V and J ends were trimmed by 9 bases and 4 bases, with 8 bases remaining between them. The CDR3 is 12 residues long. Germline CDR1 and CDR2: KGHDR and SFDVKD. This CDR3 reads CATSTPTGELFF. CDR3 in DNA: TGTGCCACCTCCACACCCACCGGGGAGCTGTTTTTT.

The chain employs TRBV6-6 and TRBJ1-5, with TRBD1 matching over 10 bases. CDR3 size: 14 residues. Looked up from germline, CDR1 is MNHNY and CDR2 is SVGAGI (reference sequence). The J segment lost 6 bases and the V segment lost 7 bases, leaving 6 bases of the junction unmatched. The CDR3, as DNA: TGTGCCAGCAAAACGACAGGGGGCCTTCAGCCCCAGCATTTT. Its translation: CASKTTGGLQPQHF.

The chain couples TRBV5-1 to TRBJ1-3, with D possibly TRBD1 on 6 matching bases. Germline CDR1 SGHRS, CDR2 YFSETQ. V was trimmed by 6 bases and J by 3 bases, leaving 16 bases between them. This CDR3 spans 15 amino acids. CDR3 region: CASTPDRAFGNTIYF. The CDR3, as DNA: TGCGCCAGCACCCCGGACAGAGCTTTTGGAAACACCATATATTTT.

The count of this clone is one. The chain recombines TRBV6-5 with TRBJ1-1; 7 bases line up with TRBD1. The V segment lost 6 bases and the J segment 11 bases; nucleotides outside the gene matches: 9. The CDR3 is 12 amino acids. The germline CDR1 and CDR2 sequences are MNHEY and SVGAGI. The CDR3 is CASSQPTGRAFF. The DNA of the CDR3 is TGTGCCAGCAGCCAACCGACAGGGAGGGCTTTCTTT.

This clone was observed many times. The chain recombines TRBV7-6 with TRBJ1-1; a possible D gene is TRBD1 (5 bases). Trimming stripped 3 bases from V and 3 bases from J, with 20 bases between. CDR1 and CDR2 (germline): SGHVS, FNYEAQ. CDR3 length: 17 residues. The CDR3 is CASSFNSPEQGDTEAFF. CDR3 bases: TGTGCCAGCAGCTTCAATTCTCCTGAACAAGGGGACACTGAAGCTTTCTTT.

The chain links TRBV5-1 to TRBJ2-1, with 8 bases that match TRBD1. The V segment lost 1 base and the J segment 4 bases; nucleotides outside the gene matches: 4. CDR3 length equals 15 residues. Germline assignment: CDR1 SGHRS and CDR2 YFSETQ. The CDR3, as DNA: TGCGCCAGCAGCTTGACCTGGACAGGGTACAATGAGCAGTTCTTC. Its protein is CASSLTWTGYNEQFF.

The V and J genes are TRBV21-1 and TRBJ1-6; TRBD1, the D gene given by the table, was not confirmed from the DNA. TRBV21-1 is a documented pseudogene. This CDR3 is 17 amino acids long. CDR3 DNA sequence: TGTGCCAGTTTAAGAGACAGTTTAATTCACCCCTCCACGCCCCTCCACTTT. As protein: CASLRDSLIHPSTPLHF.